One and the same sample provided the 24 T cell receptor beta chains below, sequenced in a study of regulatory T cells in long-lasting Graves disease (dated by TCRdb to the early 2020s). The library was made by multiplex PCR. Sequenced on an Illumina HiSeq 4000. iRepertoire HTBI primers and Arm-PCR amplification of CDR3 regions were used to construct TCR beta libraries. TCRdb trimmed the raw reads at Q25, called clones with MiXCR and kept productive beta chains. One record per CDR3 amino acid sequence lists the most common genes and DNA. A total of 450,000 to 600,000 distinct CDR3 sequences appear in this sample, roughly 14% of them only once. The top ten hold more than 8.5% of the sample. Taken with the paper, the label for time point translates to: newly diagnosed GD, antithyroid drugs for less than 3 months. For both TCR sequencing and RNA sequencing, RNA was extracted from PBMCs using TRIzol. The same data also went into a second study, on T cells in Graves' hyperthyroidism and ophthalmopathy.

The sequences come from peripheral blood mononuclear cells (PBMCs), collected at new diagnosis, from a patient treated with antithyroid drugs. These receptors all come from a young man with Graves disease. Donor details come from another sample of the same person, matched by shared clones.

CDR3 nucleotides: TGTGCCAGCAGCGTAGATCCAGGGCGCCCTAGCTCTGGAAACACCATATATTTT. This translates into CASSVDPGRPSSGNTIYF. The genes are TRBV9 and TRBJ1-3; a weak D match, TRBD1 (5 bases). The CDR3 contains 18 residues. The V gene lost 0 bases and the J gene lost 0 bases, with 16 bases spanning the gap. Per the germline V gene, CDR1 is SGDLS and CDR2 is YYNGEE.

Ten or more counts support this clonotype. V usage is TRBV29-1 and J usage is TRBJ1-1, with D tentatively TRBD1 (6 bases). Trimming left V 2 bases short and J 3 bases short, with 19 bases between. The CDR3 has 16 amino acids. Germline V gives CDR1 SQVTM, CDR2 ANQGSEA. The CDR3 region has the DNA TGCAGCGTTGAATTGGGGGCGGATCTAATGTACACTGAAGCTTTCTTT. Protein sequence: CSVELGADLMYTEAFF.

This clonotype was recorded many times. The V call is TRBV28, the J call TRBJ1-1; D gene uncertain. The CDR3 is 11 residues long. V was clipped by 6 bases and J by 3 bases, with 5 bases between them. CDR1 is MDHEN, CDR2 SYDVKM, per germline. CDR3 coding DNA: TGTGCCAGCAGGGATTACACTGAAGCTTTCTTT. This translates into CASRDYTEAFF.

This clonotype was seen ten or more times. This sequence joins TRBV5-6 and TRBJ2-7; TRBD2 matches at 9 bases. CDR3 length: 15 residues. Germline CDR1 and CDR2: SGHDT and YYEEEE. Germline trimming cut 4 bases from V and 2 bases from J; bases unmatched to any gene: 7. The DNA of the CDR3 is TGTGCCAGCAGCCCCTCTGGCGGGAGGGCCTACGAGCAGTACTTC. Translated, it gives CASSPSGGRAYEQYF.

In its sample, this clonotype was seen a few times. This rearrangement joins TRBV18 to TRBJ2-4; weak D call: TRBD2 (5 bases). The CDR3 sequence is 13 residues long. Germline loops: CDR1 KGHSH, CDR2 LQKENI. Trimming left V 2 bases short and J 9 bases short, with 11 bases between. The CDR3 protein is CASSPSPRGIQYF. In DNA form, the CDR3 reads TGTGCCAGCTCACCATCACCTCGGGGCATTCAGTACTTC.

Only a few counts were recorded for this clonotype. The chain has TRBV20-1 and TRBJ2-7, with D tentatively TRBD1 (6 bases). Between the trimmed V and J ends, which lost 1 base and 0 bases, there was a span of 7 bases. The V gene's germline CDR1 is DFQATT and CDR2 SNEGSKA (reference sequence). The length of the CDR3 is 13 residues. CDR3: CSARAGVSYEQYF. DNA for the CDR3: TGCAGTGCTAGAGCAGGGGTCTCCTACGAGCAGTACTTC.

There are a few counts of this clonotype. The rearrangement uses TRBV28 and TRBJ2-3; no clear D. V was clipped by 5 bases and J by 6 bases, with 9 bases between them. Germline CDR1 and CDR2: MDHEN and SYDVKM. The CDR3 spans 12 residues. For the CDR3, the DNA is TGTGCCAGCAGTACACTACGGGATACGCAGTATTTT. It specifies CASSTLRDTQYF.

A few counts support this clonotype. The V call is TRBV6-1, the J call TRBJ1-1; the D is unclear. V was pared by 9 bases and J by 5 bases, with 22 bases between. The CDR3 runs to 15 residues. Germline V gene sequence: CDR1 MNHNS, CDR2 SASEGT. The CDR3 here is CARMDPVQLGTEAFF. CDR3 sequence (DNA): TGTGCCAGGATGGACCCCGTCCAATTGGGGACTGAAGCTTTCTTT.

The sample holds many counts of this clonotype. The V call is TRBV11-3, the J call TRBJ2-3, with TRBD1 identical over 10 bases. Near its end, the DNA agrees better with TRBJ2-5, so the J call may be wrong. Germline lookup yields CDR1 SGHNT and CDR2 YENEEA. CDR3 length: 13 amino acids. This chain's CDR3 is CASSRDRGGTQYF. The DNA of the CDR3 is TGTGCCAGCAGCCGGGACAGGGGCGGGACCCAGTACTTC.

This clonotype showed up many times. The chain links TRBV19 to TRBJ1-1, with D hard to call. V was clipped by 7 bases and J by 1 base, with 10 bases between them. Germline V lookup: CDR1 LNHDA, CDR2 SQIVND (reference sequence). The CDR3 loop spans 13 amino acids. In DNA, the CDR3 is TGTGCCAGTAATCTAAGAAGGAACACTGAAGCTTTCTTT. This encodes CASNLRRNTEAFF.

This clonotype was observed a few times. The genes are TRBV9 and TRBJ1-6; no definite D call. Germline-derived CDR1 and CDR2 are SGDLS and YYNGEE. V shed 1 base and J shed 7 bases, with 9 bases lying between them. The CDR3 has 14 amino acids. The CDR3 nucleotides read TGTGCCAGCAGCGTATACAGCGAAAATTCACCCCTCCACTTT. Protein sequence: CASSVYSENSPLHF.

Ten or more counts support this clonotype. As DNA, the CDR3 is TGTGCCAGCGGGTCCTACGGAGATACGCAGTATTTT. Residues: CASGSYGDTQYF. The rearrangement joins TRBV27 to TRBJ2-3; D is unclear. Trimming took 8 bases from V and 5 from J, leaving 11 bases between them. The length of the CDR3 is 12 residues. CDR1 MNHEY and CDR2 SMNVEV come from the germline V gene (reference sequence).

In its sample, this clonotype was seen many times. J is TRBJ2-1 and V is TRBV29-1, with 9 nucleotides matching TRBD1. The CDR3 has 17 residues. The V and J ends lost 1 base and 4 bases, in that order; junction bases with no gene match: 11. In germline, CDR1 is SQVTM, CDR2 ANQGSEA. In DNA form, the CDR3 reads TGCAGCGTTGAAGGCCTTACCGGGACAGGGAGATACAATGAGCAGTTCTTC. Translating it yields CSVEGLTGTGRYNEQFF.

In its sample, this clonotype was seen many times. This chain uses TRBV12-5 with TRBJ1-1; D is uncertain. Germline V gene data show CDR1 as LGHNT and CDR2 as FRNRAP. Trimming removed 1 base at V and 1 base at J, with 16 bases between. This CDR3 has 17 amino acids. CDR3 sequence reads: CASGLAERTRGNTEAFF. In nucleotides, the CDR3 is TGTGCTAGTGGTTTGGCGGAAAGGACCCGAGGGAACACTGAAGCTTTCTTT. Filled out from reference TRBV12-5 and TRBJ1-1, the complete variable domain reads DARVTQTPRHKVTEMGQEVTMRCQPILGHNTVFWYRQTMMQGLELLAYFRNRAPLDDSGMPKDRFSAEMPDATLATLKIQPSEPRDSAVYFCASGLAERTRGNTEAFFGQGTRLTVV.

This clonotype has a handful of counts. The chain is built from TRBV20-1 and TRBJ2-7; 9 bases fit TRBD1. The germline gives CDR1 DFQATT, CDR2 SNEGSKA (reference sequence). The V segment lost 6 bases and the J segment 4 bases; nucleotides outside the gene matches: 10. The CDR3 is made up of 14 amino acids. The CDR3, as DNA: TGCAGTGCCGCCGGGACAGGGCAAGAATACGAGCAGTACTTC. Protein product: CSAAGTGQEYEQYF.

This clonotype was observed at least ten times. This rearrangement joins TRBV29-1 to TRBJ2-1; 10 bases match TRBD2. This CDR3 has 14 residues. CDR1 is SQVTM, CDR2 ANQGSEA, per germline. Trimming removed 6 bases from V and 6 bases from J; junction bases left unmatched: 8. The CDR3 region has the DNA TGCAGCGTAGCGACCAGACTAGCGGGCAATGAGCAGTTCTTC. This gives the protein CSVATRLAGNEQFF.

This clonotype was counted between two and nine times. The chain links TRBV14 to TRBJ2-2; D might be TRBD1 (6 bases). The CDR3 consists of 17 residues. Germline-derived CDR1 and CDR2 are SGHDN and FVKESK. Trimming stripped 1 base from V and 2 bases from J, with 14 bases between. The CDR3: CASSQVGHYPNTGELFF. CDR3 in DNA: TGTGCCAGCAGCCAAGTGGGACACTACCCCAACACCGGGGAGCTGTTTTTT. Full variable domain (outside the CDR3, taken from reference TRBV14 and TRBJ2-2): EAGVTQFPSHSVIEKGQTVTLRCDPISGHDNLYWYRRVMGKEIKFLLHFVKESKQDESGMPNNRFLAERTGGTYSTLKVQPAELEDSGVYFCASSQVGHYPNTGELFFGEGSRLTVL.

This clonotype was observed many times. V is TRBV6-1 and J is TRBJ2-3; 13 nucleotides match TRBD2. Trimming took 6 bases from V and 8 from J; bases not matched to a gene: 5. Germline V CDR1 and CDR2: MNHNS, SASEGT. CDR3 length equals 14 residues. The CDR3 sequence: CASRGTSGIGTQYF. The CDR3 region has the DNA TGTGCCAGCAGGGGGACTAGCGGGATCGGTACGCAGTATTTT.

This clonotype was counted a few times. The chain carries TRBV3-1 and TRBJ2-5; TRBD2 agrees at 8 bases. CDR3 length: 15 residues. Germline V gives CDR1 LGHDT, CDR2 YNNKEL (reference sequence). Trimming cost V 4 bases and J 5 bases; bases outside gene matches: 9. The CDR3 sequence is CASSLAGRGGETQYF. The CDR3 bases are TGTGCCAGCAGCCTAGCCGGGAGGGGAGGGGAGACCCAGTACTTC.

This clonotype was observed many times. The rearrangement links TRBV12-3 or TRBV12-4 to TRBJ1-1, with D hard to call. CDR3 length equals 14 residues. V was cut by 0 bases and J by 2 bases, with 7 bases left in between. The CDR3 loop reads CASSLAQANTEAFF. CDR3 nucleotides: TGTGCCAGCAGTTTAGCTCAGGCCAACACTGAAGCTTTCTTT.

The sample holds many counts of this clonotype. This chain links TRBV28 with TRBJ2-1, with TRBD1 matching 9 bases. CDR1 and CDR2 (germline): MDHEN, SYDVKM. The CDR3 is 16 amino acids. The V and J ends lost 5 bases and 8 bases, in that order; junction bases with no gene match: 13. The CDR3 region is CASSTQPGQGHDEQFF. CDR3 sequence (DNA): TGTGCCAGCAGTACCCAACCGGGACAGGGTCACGATGAGCAGTTCTTC.

This clonotype was found a few times. One base away lies a much larger clone, so this may be a sequencing read error. The chain links TRBV7-3 to TRBJ2-2, with D uncertain. The V end was cut by 8 bases, the J end by 7 bases, with 23 bases between. The CDR3 totals 16 residues. CDR1 is SGHTA and CDR2 is FQGTGA in the germline V gene. The CDR3 here is CASGVHRAAARGELFF. The CDR3 nucleotides are TGTGCCAGCGGCGTACACCGGGCCGCGGCCCGCGGGGAGCTGTTTTTT.

This clonotype was recorded many times. The gene calls are TRBV2 and TRBJ2-5, with 8 nucleotides matching TRBD1. CDR1 is SNHLY, CDR2 FYNNEI, per germline. The CDR3 contains 12 residues. V shed 8 bases, J shed 4 bases, and the junction held 3 bases outside the gene matches. The CDR3 DNA reads TGTGCCAGCGGGACAGGACGAGAGACCCAGTACTTC. Its translation: CASGTGRETQYF.

In nucleotides, the CDR3 is TGTGCCAGCAGCGCCAGGTTTGGATCTATGGCTACGGAGCAGTTCTTC. Its translation is CASSARFGSMATEQFF. The chain employs TRBV11-2 and TRBJ2-1; D remains ambiguous. CDR1 SGHAT and CDR2 FQNNGV come from the germline V gene. V lost 5 bases, J lost 10 bases, and 24 bases lay in between. This CDR3 region has 16 residues.